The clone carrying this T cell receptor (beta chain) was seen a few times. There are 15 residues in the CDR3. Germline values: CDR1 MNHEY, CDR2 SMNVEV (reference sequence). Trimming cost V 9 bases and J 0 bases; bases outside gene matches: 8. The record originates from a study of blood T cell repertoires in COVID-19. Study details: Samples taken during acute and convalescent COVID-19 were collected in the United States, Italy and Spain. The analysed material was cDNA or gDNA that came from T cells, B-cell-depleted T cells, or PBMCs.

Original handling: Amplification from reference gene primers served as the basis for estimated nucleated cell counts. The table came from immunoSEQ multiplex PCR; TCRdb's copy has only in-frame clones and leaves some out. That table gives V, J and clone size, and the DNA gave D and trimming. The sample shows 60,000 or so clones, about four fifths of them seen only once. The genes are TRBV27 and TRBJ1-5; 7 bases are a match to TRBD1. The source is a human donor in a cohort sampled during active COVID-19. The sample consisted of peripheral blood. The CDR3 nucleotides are TGTGCCAGTAAACCGGGACAGTATAGCAATCAGCCCCAGCATTTT. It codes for CASKPGQYSNQPQHF.